This entry features one TCR beta chain sequence. As handled by the study authors: Reference gene primer amplification gave nucleated cell count estimates. Here immunoSEQ multiplex PCR was the method, and the copy in TCRdb shows in-frame clones only, minus some. The V and J calls and clone size were taken over from that table, and D and trimming were inferred from the DNA. The sample holds 250,000 to 300,000 clones, 75% to 90% seen once. This specimen comes from a study of blood T cell repertoires in COVID-19. The overall study: Italy, Spain and the United States were the sources of the convalescent and acute COVID-19 samples. The analysed material was cDNA or gDNA that came from T cells, B-cell-depleted T cells, or PBMCs.

This sequence was found in a woman in her seventies with COVID-19, enrolled during active disease. The sample consisted of peripheral blood.

The CDR3 DNA follows: TGTGCCAGCAGTGATGCTGAAGGGAGGGGCACTGAAGCTTTCTTT. This sequence encodes CASSDAEGRGTEAFF. The chain carries TRBV2 and TRBJ1-1; a possible D gene is TRBD1 (5 bases). This CDR3 region has 15 residues. V lost 3 bases to trimming and J lost 4 bases, with 15 bases between them. Germline CDR1 and CDR2: SNHLY and FYNNEI.